Listed below are T cell receptor beta chains from one sample, sequenced in a study of beta chain features in type 1 diabetes. Using immunoSEQ multiplex PCR, the repertoire was profiled, and TCRdb retains in-frame clones only, with some absent. The table records under 200,000 clones, around 10% of them present only once. Specimen: central memory CD4+ T cells from blood. The receptors here all came from a man aged 25-40 years with type 1 diabetes. The conserved cysteine and the conserved F or W are not part of the CDR3 here. The order of the fields is V gene, J gene, CDR3 protein.

V gene: TRBV7-2; J gene: TRBJ2-7; CDR3 protein: ASSLLYEQY
V gene: TRBV18; J gene: TRBJ1-1; CDR3 protein: ASSPRNGGGEIEAF
V gene: TRBV5-1; J gene: TRBJ1-4; CDR3 protein: ASSLGPESGEKLF
V gene: TRBV5-1; J gene: TRBJ1-1; CDR3 protein: ASSLSQGIMNTEAF
V gene: TRBV7-3; J gene: TRBJ2-5; CDR3 protein: ASSLRGRSAETQY
V gene: TRBV7-2; J gene: TRBJ2-3; CDR3 protein: ASSLYLAGGADTQY
V gene: TRBV2; J gene: TRBJ2-3; CDR3 protein: ASRRTKDTQY
V gene: TRBV15; J gene: TRBJ2-2; CDR3 protein: ATKTGTSGLNTGELF
V gene: TRBV7-8; J gene: TRBJ2-5; CDR3 protein: ASSLVTEETQY
V gene: TRBV5-6; J gene: TRBJ1-4; CDR3 protein: ASSQPGQGGKLF
V gene: TRBV29-1; J gene: TRBJ2-3; CDR3 protein: SVQEGSPTDTQY
V gene: TRBV11-2; J gene: TRBJ2-5; CDR3 protein: ASSPNRVQETQY
V gene: TRBV28; J gene: TRBJ2-1; CDR3 protein: ASSWGSGSGNEQF
V gene: TRBV5-1; J gene: TRBJ2-1; CDR3 protein: ASSPGASVNNEQF
V gene: TRBV2; J gene: TRBJ2-3; CDR3 protein: AIQGGEADTQY
V gene: TRBV29-1; J gene: TRBJ2-2; CDR3 protein: SVGTATGELF
V gene: TRBV5-1; J gene: TRBJ1-4; CDR3 protein: ASSIGRPNEKLF
V gene: TRBV20-1; J gene: TRBJ1-2; CDR3 protein: SARTSNSLY
V gene: TRBV19; J gene: TRBJ1-5; CDR3 protein: ASSIQVISTGGDQPQH
V gene: TRBV6-6; J gene: TRBJ2-7; CDR3 protein: ASNPLAGGDEQY
V gene: TRBV28; J gene: TRBJ2-2; CDR3 protein: ASSLAGTAAGELF
V gene: TRBV28; J gene: TRBJ2-1; CDR3 protein: ASRTSGSNYNEQF
V gene: TRBV30; J gene: TRBJ1-2; CDR3 protein: AWTRPGGSNYGYT
V gene: TRBV5-1; J gene: TRBJ2-2; CDR3 protein: ASSSSPKVGELF
V gene: TRBV6-1; J gene: TRBJ2-7; CDR3 protein: ATVDKLSYEQY
V gene: TRBV6-5; J gene: TRBJ1-1; CDR3 protein: ASRAGLRTEAF
V gene: TRBV15; J gene: TRBJ2-3; CDR3 protein: ATSRSGLGTDTQY
V gene: TRBV7-2; J gene: TRBJ2-3; CDR3 protein: ASSLAGLAGGDTQY
V gene: TRBV7-2; J gene: TRBJ1-5; CDR3 protein: ASSRTGLNNQPQH
V gene: TRBV18; J gene: TRBJ2-7; CDR3 protein: ASSPESQGPYEQY
V gene: TRBV7-3; J gene: TRBJ2-3; CDR3 protein: ASSLDSKNGAQY
V gene: TRBV28; J gene: TRBJ2-7; CDR3 protein: ASSGENYEQY
V gene: TRBV7-9; J gene: TRBJ2-7; CDR3 protein: ASSSKGFSYEQY
V gene: TRBV29-1; J gene: TRBJ2-3; CDR3 protein: SVALGRGDTQY
V gene: TRBV7-2; J gene: TRBJ2-5; CDR3 protein: ASSYTSSETQY
V gene: TRBV6-1; J gene: TRBJ2-1; CDR3 protein: ASSHPRGWIYEQF
V gene: TRBV27; J gene: TRBJ2-1; CDR3 protein: ASSLEAARPNNEQF
V gene: TRBV6-5; J gene: TRBJ2-1; CDR3 protein: ATRRQRRYYNEQF
V gene: TRBV5-1; J gene: TRBJ2-1; CDR3 protein: ASSSNYRGTGGIDEQF
V gene: TRBV11-2; J gene: TRBJ2-7; CDR3 protein: ASSQAAGGPHEQY
V gene: TRBV5-1; J gene: TRBJ2-1; CDR3 protein: ASSAASGSKGEQF
V gene: TRBV5-1; J gene: TRBJ1-1; CDR3 protein: ASSLGMTGTEAF
V gene: TRBV15; J gene: TRBJ2-5; CDR3 protein: ATSRDSKQATQY
V gene: TRBV5-1; J gene: TRBJ2-5; CDR3 protein: ASSLETRETQY
V gene: TRBV28; J gene: TRBJ2-7; CDR3 protein: ASSPRGGPGYEQY
V gene: TRBV27; J gene: TRBJ2-6; CDR3 protein: ASSGLAGRAGANVLT
V gene: TRBV5-1; J gene: TRBJ2-1; CDR3 protein: ASGGGSGNYEQF
V gene: TRBV15; J gene: TRBJ2-3; CDR3 protein: ATSRVVAEFTDTQY
V gene: TRBV20-1; J gene: TRBJ1-2; CDR3 protein: SADGQASYT
V gene: TRBV9; J gene: TRBJ2-1; CDR3 protein: ASSVRSQPYNEQF